Listed here are 21 T cell receptor beta chains from one sample, sequenced in a study of T-cell memory formation after mild COVID-19 listed by TCRdb under 2021. The library was made by 5' RACE. Instrument on record: Illumina NovaSeq 6000. The public reads were quality trimmed at Q25 with fastp and then assembled into clones with MiXCR by TCRdb, keeping productive beta chains. Identical CDR3 proteins give one entry, which carries the most common genes and DNA. The sample contains some 82,000 distinct CDR3 sequences, 9.5% to 15% of them found a single time. Clones ranked in the top ten supply around 41% of the sample. The sequenced material came from PBMCs or a T cell subset sorted from them (not recorded which). Receptor source: a man between 18 and 35 years old who had mild COVID-19 (a few samples of this study predate the infection). The sample titles of this study are shuffled in the database, so cell type and time point are left out; the donor was told from shared clones.

This clonotype was detected a few times. The chain carries TRBV7-2 and TRBJ2-4, with D possibly called TRBD1 or TRBD2 (5 bases each). Trimming took off 0 bases at V and 5 bases at J, with 14 bases between the two ends. Germline lookup yields CDR1 SGHTA and CDR2 FQGNSA. The CDR3 contains 16 residues. The chain's CDR3 is CASSLAFSGLENIQYF. Written as DNA, the CDR3 is TGTGCCAGCAGCTTAGCATTTTCGGGGCTTGAAAACATTCAGTACTTC.

CDR3 DNA: TGCAGTGCTAGTGGGACTAGTGCCCACAATGAGCAGTTCTTC. Encoded protein: CSASGTSAHNEQFF. This chain connects TRBV20-1 to TRBJ2-1; 8 positions match TRBD2. This CDR3 comprises 14 residues. Per the germline V gene, CDR1 is DFQATT and CDR2 is SNEGSKA (reference sequence). Germline trimming cut 3 bases from V and 5 bases from J; bases unmatched to any gene: 6.

The rearrangement uses TRBV15 and TRBJ1-4; the D is unclear. Germline CDR1 reads LNHNV; CDR2 reads YYDKDF (reference sequence). The CDR3 totals 16 residues. Trimming pared 1 base from V and 8 bases from J, leaving 17 bases between. The CDR3 DNA follows: TGTGCCACCAGCAGAGGGGAGTCCTGGGGAAGAGAAAAACTGTTTTTT. This gives the protein CATSRGESWGREKLFF.

The chain combines TRBV9 with TRBJ1-4; TRBD1 is a possible D gene (5 bases). The CDR3 sequence is 15 residues long. Germline V gene lookup returns CDR1 SGDLS and CDR2 YYNGEE. V gave up 0 bases and J gave up 2 bases, with 8 bases separating them. The CDR3 region has the DNA TGTGCCAGCAGCGTAGGGGGGAGTACTAATGAAAAACTGTTTTTT. Amino acid sequence: CASSVGGSTNEKLFF.

This rearrangement joins TRBV6-5 to TRBJ2-2, with D unresolved. Per germline, CDR1 MNHEY and CDR2 SVGAGI. The CDR3 runs to 14 residues. With 8 bases removed from V and 1 base from J, the gap between germline ends came to 11 bases. CDR3 nucleotides: TGTGCCAGCGGCCCGATGGGGAACACCGGGGAGCTGTTTTTT. Translation: CASGPMGNTGELFF.

The chain recombines TRBV7-6 with TRBJ2-3; 9 nucleotides agree with TRBD2. This CDR3 is built from 15 residues. V shed 4 bases, J shed 5 bases, and the junction held 7 bases outside the gene matches. Germline V lookup: CDR1 SGHVS, CDR2 FNYEAQ. The CDR3 coding sequence is TGTGCCAGCAGCTCACAGCGGGGGGAATTAGATACGCAGTATTTT. Encoded protein: CASSSQRGELDTQYF.

This clonotype has a handful of counts. The V and J genes are TRBV4-3 and TRBJ2-7; D may be TRBD1 (6 bases). Germline loops: CDR1 LGHNA, CDR2 YSLEER. Trimming left V 3 bases short and J 3 bases short, with 12 bases between. The CDR3 contains 14 residues. This CDR3 is CASSQERTVYEQYF. CDR3 in DNA: TGCGCCAGCAGCCAGGAACGGACAGTCTACGAGCAGTACTTC.

Here the CDR3 reads CASSPDRGDQPQHF. The DNA of the CDR3 is TGTGCCAGCAGCCCGGACAGGGGCGATCAGCCCCAGCATTTT. V and J are TRBV7-9 and TRBJ1-5, with 9 bases aligning to TRBD1. CDR3 length equals 14 residues. Per germline, CDR1 SEHNR and CDR2 FQNEAQ (reference sequence). J was trimmed by 5 bases and V by 5 bases; bases with no gene match: 4.

The chain recombines TRBV20-1 with TRBJ2-5; 8 nucleotides align to TRBD1. With V trimmed by 6 bases and J by 3 bases, 6 bases remained unmatched. The germline V gene encodes CDR1 DFQATT and CDR2 SNEGSKA (reference sequence). This CDR3 is built from 13 residues. The CDR3 bases are TGCAGTGCCGATATGGGACAGGAAGAGACCCAGTACTTC. Encoded protein: CSADMGQEETQYF.

This clonotype was detected only a few times. CDR3 in DNA: TGTGCCACCAGCAGAGCCAGGGACAATGAGCAGTTCTTC. It is translated as CATSRARDNEQFF. The J gene is TRBJ2-1, the V gene TRBV15; perhaps TRBD1 as D (5 bases). The V and J ends lost 1 base and 5 bases respectively, with 6 bases between them. Germline V gene data show CDR1 as LNHNV and CDR2 as YYDKDF (reference sequence). This CDR3 region has 13 residues.

This clonotype has at least ten counts. The chain recombines TRBV7-9 with TRBJ2-7; D unresolved. Germline V gene sequence: CDR1 SEHNR, CDR2 FQNEAQ (reference sequence). The V and J ends lost 1 base and 7 bases respectively, with 11 bases between them. The CDR3 runs to 13 residues. The CDR3 loop is CASSLGGGQEQYV. In DNA, the CDR3 is TGTGCCAGCAGCTTAGGGGGTGGGCAGGAGCAGTACGTC.

The genes are TRBV3-1 and TRBJ2-1, with 8 bases that match TRBD2. This CDR3 region has 13 residues. CDR1 LGHDT and CDR2 YNNKEL come from the germline V gene (reference sequence). V lost 5 bases and J lost 10; bases outside the gene matches: 7. In nucleotides, the CDR3 is TGTGCCAGCAGCGAGACTAGCGCGAGCGAGCAGTTCTTC. It codes for CASSETSASEQFF.

J is TRBJ2-4 and V is TRBV7-2, with 9 bases aligning to TRBD1. Per the germline V gene, CDR1 is SGHTA and CDR2 is FQGNSA. The CDR3 has 14 residues. V lost 5 bases and J lost 8; bases outside the gene matches: 7. The CDR3 nucleotides are TGTGCCAGCAGCCCAGGACAGGGGCGGGACATTCAGTACTTC. Protein: CASSPGQGRDIQYF.

CDR3 nucleotide sequence: TGTGCCAGCAGGTACTTTCCACCGGACAGGGAGTTTGAGCAGTACGTC. Its translation: CASRYFPPDREFEQYV. V gene TRBV6-1 combines with J gene TRBJ2-7; 8 nucleotides align to TRBD1. Trimming at V came to 6 bases and at J to 7 bases, leaving 17 bases not matched to a gene. Germline lookup yields CDR1 MNHNS and CDR2 SASEGT. This CDR3 has 16 amino acids.

The chain couples TRBV5-1 to TRBJ2-1; 10 bases fit TRBD2. J lost 8 bases, V lost 2 bases, and 7 bases had no gene match. The CDR3 totals 15 residues. Germline CDR1 and CDR2: SGHRS and YFSETQ. The CDR3 loop is CASSFSLAGDDEQFF. DNA of the CDR3: TGCGCCAGCAGCTTCAGTCTAGCGGGGGACGATGAGCAGTTCTTC.

This clonotype was recorded at least ten times. The V call is TRBV29-1, the J call TRBJ2-1; D unresolved. CDR3 length: 11 amino acids. Germline V gives CDR1 SQVTM, CDR2 ANQGSEA. The germline V and J ends were trimmed by 4 bases and 11 bases, with 12 bases remaining between them. The CDR3 loop is CSVAAVEKQFF. Written as DNA, the CDR3 is TGCAGCGTTGCGGCAGTGGAAAAGCAGTTCTTC.

This clonotype was observed a few times. The rearrangement uses TRBV6-6 and TRBJ2-3, with a possible D match to TRBD2 (5 bases). CDR1 is MNHNY and CDR2 is SVGAGI in the germline V gene (reference sequence). The CDR3 contains 15 residues. V gave up 6 bases and J gave up 1 base, with 14 bases separating them. The CDR3: CASSAELVGTDTQYF. The CDR3 region has the DNA TGTGCCAGCAGCGCAGAACTAGTTGGCACAGATACGCAGTATTTT.

The chain recombines TRBV7-8 with TRBJ2-7; weak D call: TRBD1 (6 bases). CDR3 length equals 14 residues. Trimming removed 3 bases from V and 3 bases from J, with 12 bases in between. Germline V gene data show CDR1 as SGHVS and CDR2 as FQNEAQ. This CDR3 reads CASSLGQAFYEQYF. DNA for the CDR3: TGTGCCAGCAGCTTGGGACAAGCTTTCTACGAGCAGTACTTC.

This clonotype was seen a handful of times. The chain recombines TRBV27 with TRBJ2-3; 7 positions agree with TRBD1. This CDR3 region has 11 residues. V shed 6 bases and J 6 bases; nucleotides not matched to a gene: 0. CDR1 is MNHEY and CDR2 is SMNVEV in the germline V gene (reference sequence). CDR3 loop: CASRQGDTQYF. CDR3 sequence (DNA): TGTGCCAGCAGACAGGGGGATACGCAGTATTTT.

The chain couples TRBV7-9 to TRBJ1-2, with a tentative D call TRBD1 (6 bases). The CDR3 spans 12 residues. CDR1 and CDR2 (germline): SEHNR, FQNEAQ (reference sequence). V lost 5 bases and J lost 3, with 7 bases in between. CDR3 sequence: CASSKGDYGYTF. CDR3 nucleotides: TGTGCCAGCAGCAAGGGGGACTATGGCTACACCTTC.

This clonotype was picked up a small number of times. This chain links TRBV6-2 or TRBV6-3 with TRBJ1-1; D gene unclear. V was clipped by 1 base and J by 6 bases, with 6 bases between them. The CDR3 spans 12 residues. Germline CDR1 and CDR2: MNHEY and SVGEGT. The CDR3 DNA sequence: TGTGCCAGCAGTTACTTTGGGGCTGAAGCTTTCTTT. Translated, it gives CASSYFGAEAFF.